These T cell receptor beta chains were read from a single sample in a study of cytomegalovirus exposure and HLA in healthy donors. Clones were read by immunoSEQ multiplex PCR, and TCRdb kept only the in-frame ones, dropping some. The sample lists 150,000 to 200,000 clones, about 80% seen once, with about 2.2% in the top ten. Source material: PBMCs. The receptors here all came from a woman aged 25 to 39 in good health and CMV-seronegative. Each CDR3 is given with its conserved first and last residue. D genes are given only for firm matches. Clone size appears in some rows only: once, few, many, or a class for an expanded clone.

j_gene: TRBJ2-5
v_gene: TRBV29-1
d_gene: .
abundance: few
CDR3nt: TGCAGCGGCAGGACAGCCCAAGAGACCCAGTACTTC
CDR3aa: CSGRTAQETQYF

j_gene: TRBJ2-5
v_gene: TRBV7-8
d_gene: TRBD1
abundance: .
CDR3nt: TGTGCCAGCAGCGTTGACAGGGACCAAGAGACCCAGTACTTC
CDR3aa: CASSVDRDQETQYF

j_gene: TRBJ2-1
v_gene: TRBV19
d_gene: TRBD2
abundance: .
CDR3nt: TGTGCCAGTAGTCTTCTAGCGGGAGTAGCCTACAATGAGCAGTTCTTC
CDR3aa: CASSLLAGVAYNEQFF

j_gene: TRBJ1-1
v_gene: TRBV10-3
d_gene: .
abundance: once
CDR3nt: TGTGCCATCAGTGAGTCCGAGGGACAACTTGAAGCTTTCTTT
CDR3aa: CAISESEGQLEAFF

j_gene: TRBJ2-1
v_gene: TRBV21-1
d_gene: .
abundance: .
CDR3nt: TGTGCCAGCAGCAGCGGACTAGCGGGATGGGGCGAGCAGTTCTTC
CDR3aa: CASSSGLAGWGEQFF

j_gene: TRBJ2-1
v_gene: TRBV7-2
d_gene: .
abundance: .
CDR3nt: TGTGCCAGCAGCCCATACAGGGCAGGTGAGCAGTTCTTC
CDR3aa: CASSPYRAGEQFF

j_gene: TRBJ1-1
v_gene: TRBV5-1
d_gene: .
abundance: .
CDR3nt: TGCGCCAGCAGCTTGGTCGGGAACACCAGAGAAGCTTTCTTT
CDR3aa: CASSLVGNTREAFF

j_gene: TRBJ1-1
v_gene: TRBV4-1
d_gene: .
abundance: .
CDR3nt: TGCGCCAGCAGGGGCCGCACTGAAGCTTTCTTT
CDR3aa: CASRGRTEAFF

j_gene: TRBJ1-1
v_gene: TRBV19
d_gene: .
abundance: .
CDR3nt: TGTGCCAGTACTTTGGCAGGGCCACTAATTCTGAACACTGAAGCTTTCTTT
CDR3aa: CASTLAGPLILNTEAFF

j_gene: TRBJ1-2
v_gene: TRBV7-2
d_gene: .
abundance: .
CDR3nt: TGTGCCAGCAGCTTAGCTACCCAGGGAGGGTATGGCTACACCTTC
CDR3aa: CASSLATQGGYGYTF

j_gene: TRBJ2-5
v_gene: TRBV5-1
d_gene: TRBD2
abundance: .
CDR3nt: TGCGCCAGCAGCTTATATCGCGGGGGGGCCGTGGAGACCCAGTACTTC
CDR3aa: CASSLYRGGAVETQYF

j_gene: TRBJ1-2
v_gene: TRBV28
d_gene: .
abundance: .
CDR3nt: TGTGCCAGCACCATTGGGGGGGCGGACTATGGCTACACCTTC
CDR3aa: CASTIGGADYGYTF

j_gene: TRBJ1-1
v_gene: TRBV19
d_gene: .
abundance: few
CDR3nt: TGTGCCAGTAGTTCCTCCTCGACAGGTGCTGCTGAAGCTTTCTTT
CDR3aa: CASSSSSTGAAEAFF

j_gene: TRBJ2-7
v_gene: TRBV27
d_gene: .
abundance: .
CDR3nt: TGTGCCAGCAGTTTAGAGCAGGGTAAATCCTACGAGCAGTACTTC
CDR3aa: CASSLEQGKSYEQYF

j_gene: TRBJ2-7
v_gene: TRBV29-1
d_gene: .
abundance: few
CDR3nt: TGCAGCGTTGGGGAAGGGGGTTACGAGCAGTACTTC
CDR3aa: CSVGEGGYEQYF

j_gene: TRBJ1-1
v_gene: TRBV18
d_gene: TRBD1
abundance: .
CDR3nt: TGTGCCAGCTCACTCCGGACAGGTTCGGACACTGAAGCTTTCTTT
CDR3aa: CASSLRTGSDTEAFF

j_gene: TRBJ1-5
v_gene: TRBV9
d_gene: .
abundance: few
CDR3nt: TGTGCCAGCAGCGTAGGAGGGTTCAGCAATCAGCCCCAGCATTTT
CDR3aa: CASSVGGFSNQPQHF

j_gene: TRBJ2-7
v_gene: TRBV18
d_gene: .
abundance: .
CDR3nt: TGTGCCAGCTCACCAGGGTCCCCTAGCTACGAGCAGTACTTC
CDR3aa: CASSPGSPSYEQYF

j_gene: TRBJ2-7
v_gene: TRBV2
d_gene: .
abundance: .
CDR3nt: TGTGCCAGCAGTGACGGGCAGGGGTGGCACGAGCAGTACTTC
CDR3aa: CASSDGQGWHEQYF

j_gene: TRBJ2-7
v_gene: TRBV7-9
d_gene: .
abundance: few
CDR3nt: TGTGCTCCAGGGACTGGTCGGCTCCCCTACGAGCAGTACTTC
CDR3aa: CAPGTGRLPYEQYF

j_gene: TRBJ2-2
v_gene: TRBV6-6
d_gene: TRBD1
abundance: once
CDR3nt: TGTGCCAGTGGGACAGCGAACACCGGGGAGCTGTTTTTT
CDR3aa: CASGTANTGELFF

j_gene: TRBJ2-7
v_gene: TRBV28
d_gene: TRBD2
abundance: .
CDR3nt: TGTGCCAGCATCTCAGCCGGGACTAACTACGAGCAGTACTTC
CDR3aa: CASISAGTNYEQYF

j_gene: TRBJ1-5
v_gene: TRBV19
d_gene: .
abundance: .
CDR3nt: TGTGCCAGTAGTATAACCCACAGGGATTATAGCAATCAGCCCCAGCATTTT
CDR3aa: CASSITHRDYSNQPQHF

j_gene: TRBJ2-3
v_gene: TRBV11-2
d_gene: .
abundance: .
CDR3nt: TGTGCCAGCAGCTTAGATCTGATAGCGGTTACAGATACGCAGTATTTT
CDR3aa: CASSLDLIAVTDTQYF

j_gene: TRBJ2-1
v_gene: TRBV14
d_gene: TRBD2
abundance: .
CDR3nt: TGTGCCAGCAGCCAAGATTGGGGACTAGTGGTCGGCAATGAGCAGTTCTTC
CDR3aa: CASSQDWGLVVGNEQFF

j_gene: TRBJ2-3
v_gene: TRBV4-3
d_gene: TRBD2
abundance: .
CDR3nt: TGCGCCAGCAGCCAAGAAGGGGGACTAGCCGACACAGATACGCAGTATTTT
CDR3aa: CASSQEGGLADTDTQYF

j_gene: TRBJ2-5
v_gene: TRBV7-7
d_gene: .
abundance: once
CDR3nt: TGTGCCAGCAGCCCCCAGGGGGGTGAAGAGACCCAGTACTTC
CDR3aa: CASSPQGGEETQYF

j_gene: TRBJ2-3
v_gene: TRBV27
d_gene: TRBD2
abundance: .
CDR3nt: TGTGCCAGCAGCTTGGGACTAGCGGGAGGATACACAGATACGCAGTATTTT
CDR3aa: CASSLGLAGGYTDTQYF

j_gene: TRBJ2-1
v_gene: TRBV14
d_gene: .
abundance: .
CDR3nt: TGTGCCAGCAGCCCAGGGAAGGGTGAGCAGTTCTTC
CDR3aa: CASSPGKGEQFF

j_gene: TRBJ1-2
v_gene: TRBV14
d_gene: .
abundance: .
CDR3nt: TGTGCCAGCAGCCAAGGCGGGGGATCGGTCTATGGCTACACCTTC
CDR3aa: CASSQGGGSVYGYTF

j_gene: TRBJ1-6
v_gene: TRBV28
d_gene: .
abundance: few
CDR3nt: TGTGCCAGCAGTTGGAGGGCGTCGGTAAGCTCCTATAATTCACCCCTCCACTTT
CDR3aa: CASSWRASVSSYNSPLHF

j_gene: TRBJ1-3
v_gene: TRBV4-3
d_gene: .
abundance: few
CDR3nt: TGCGCCAGCAGCCAAGAACACACGTCAGGGGTTGGAAACACCATATATTTT
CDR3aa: CASSQEHTSGVGNTIYF

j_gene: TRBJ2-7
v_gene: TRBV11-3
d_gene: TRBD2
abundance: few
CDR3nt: TGTGCCCTCCGGGGGGGAGGGTTCGAGCAGTACTTC
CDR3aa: CALRGGGFEQYF

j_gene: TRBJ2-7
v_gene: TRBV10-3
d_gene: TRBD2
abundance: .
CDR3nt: TGTGCCATCAGTGAGCCGGGACTAGCGGGAGGCCCCTACGAGCAGTACTTC
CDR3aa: CAISEPGLAGGPYEQYF

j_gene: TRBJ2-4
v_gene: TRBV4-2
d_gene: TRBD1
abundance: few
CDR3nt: TGTGCCAGCAGCCCCGAGGGGCAGGGGGCGGCCAAAAACATTCAGTACTTC
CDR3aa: CASSPEGQGAAKNIQYF

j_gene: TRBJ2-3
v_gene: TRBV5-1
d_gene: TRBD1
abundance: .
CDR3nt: TGCGCCAGCAGCTTGGTGACAGGGGGCACAGATACGCAGTATTTT
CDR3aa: CASSLVTGGTDTQYF

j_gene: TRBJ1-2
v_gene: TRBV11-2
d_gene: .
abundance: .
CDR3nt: TGTGCCAGCAGCTTAGAAGGCAGGGTCTACACCTTC
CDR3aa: CASSLEGRVYTF

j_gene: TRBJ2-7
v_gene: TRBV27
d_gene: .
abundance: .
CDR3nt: TGTGCCAGCAGTTTAGTAAACTCTGCGGGGCAACCCAATGCCTACGAGCAGTACTTC
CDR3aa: CASSLVNSAGQPNAYEQYF

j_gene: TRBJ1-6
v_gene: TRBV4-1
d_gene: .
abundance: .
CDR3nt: TGCGCCAGCCGTTCGGGAGGGCCCAGTTCACCCCTCCACTTT
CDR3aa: CASRSGGPSSPLHF

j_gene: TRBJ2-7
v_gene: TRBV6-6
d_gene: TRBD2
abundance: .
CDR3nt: TGTGCCAGCGGTGTGGGCGGGGGGGCCTACGAGCAGTACTTC
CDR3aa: CASGVGGGAYEQYF

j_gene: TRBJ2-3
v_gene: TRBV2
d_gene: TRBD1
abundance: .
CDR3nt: TGTGCCAGCTCACCGGACAGGGAAAATACGCAGTATTTT
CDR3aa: CASSPDRENTQYF

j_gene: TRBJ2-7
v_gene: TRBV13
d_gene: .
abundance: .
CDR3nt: TGTGCCAGCAGCTTAGGGGCAGCCTACGAGCAGTACTTC
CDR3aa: CASSLGAAYEQYF

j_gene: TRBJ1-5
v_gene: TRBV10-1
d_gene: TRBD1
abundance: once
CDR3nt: TGCGCCAGCAGTGAGGCGGACAGGGGTTTGAGTCAGCCCCAGCATTTT
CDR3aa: CASSEADRGLSQPQHF

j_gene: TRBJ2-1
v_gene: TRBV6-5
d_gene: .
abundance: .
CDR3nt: TGTGCCAGCAGGTCAACCGGGACACCCAACAATGAGCAGTTCTTC
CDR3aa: CASRSTGTPNNEQFF

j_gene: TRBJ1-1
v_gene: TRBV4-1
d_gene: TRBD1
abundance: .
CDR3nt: TGCGCCAGCAGCCAAGACCCATTGACAGGGATGGCCCGAAACACTGAAGCTTTCTTT
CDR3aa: CASSQDPLTGMARNTEAFF

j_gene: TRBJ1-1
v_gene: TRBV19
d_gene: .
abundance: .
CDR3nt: TGTGCCAGTAGTATGACAGTGAACACTGAAGCTTTCTTT
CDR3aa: CASSMTVNTEAFF

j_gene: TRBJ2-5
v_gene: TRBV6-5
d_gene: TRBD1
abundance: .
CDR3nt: TGTGCCAGCAGTTCCCCAGGGGGCCAAGAGACCCAGTACTTC
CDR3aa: CASSSPGGQETQYF

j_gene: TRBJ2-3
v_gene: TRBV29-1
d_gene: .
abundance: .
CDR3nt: TGCAGCGTTTTAGGGGGAGACGGCACAGATACGCAGTATTTT
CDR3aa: CSVLGGDGTDTQYF

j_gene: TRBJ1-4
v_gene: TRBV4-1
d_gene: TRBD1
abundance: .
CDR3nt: TGCGCCAGCAGCCAAGATAGGGGGACAGGGGGCGAAAAACTGTTTTTT
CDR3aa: CASSQDRGTGGEKLFF

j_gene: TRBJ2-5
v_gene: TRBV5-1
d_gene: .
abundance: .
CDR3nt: TGCGCCAGCAGATCTACGCCGACAGGTCCAGAGACCCAGTACTTC
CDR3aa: CASRSTPTGPETQYF

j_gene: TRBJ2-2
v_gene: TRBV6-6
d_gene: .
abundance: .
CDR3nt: TGTGCCAGCAGTTACCCGTCTACTGCTAACACCGGGGAGCTGTTTTTT
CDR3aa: CASSYPSTANTGELFF

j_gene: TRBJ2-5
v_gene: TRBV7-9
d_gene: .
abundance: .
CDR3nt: TGTGCCAGCAGCTCGCCGACAGGATTAACAGAGACCCAGTACTTC
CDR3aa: CASSSPTGLTETQYF

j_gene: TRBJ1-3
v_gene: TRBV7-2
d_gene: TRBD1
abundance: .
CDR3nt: TGTGCCAGCAGCTTGGGACAGGGCGACGGTAACACCATATATTTT
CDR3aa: CASSLGQGDGNTIYF

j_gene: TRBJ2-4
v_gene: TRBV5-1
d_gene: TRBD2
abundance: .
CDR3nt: TGCGCCAGCAGCTTGTTGGGGGAGGGCAAAAACATTCAGTACTTC
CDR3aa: CASSLLGEGKNIQYF

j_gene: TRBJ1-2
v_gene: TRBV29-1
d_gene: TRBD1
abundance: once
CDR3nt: TGCAGCGCATTGACAGGGGTCTATGGCTACACCTTC
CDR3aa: CSALTGVYGYTF

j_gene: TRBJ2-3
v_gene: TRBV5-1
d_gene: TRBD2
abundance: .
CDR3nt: TGCGCCAGCAAACAACGGACTAGCGGAGGCACAGATACGCAGTATTTT
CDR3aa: CASKQRTSGGTDTQYF